A single sample is the source of the 23 T cell receptor beta chains below, sequenced in a study of technical replicates of blood from several donors. Profiled with immunoSEQ multiplex PCR; TCRdb holds only in-frame clones, not every one. In the table there are 55,000 to 80,000 clones, around nine tenths of which are singletons. Sequencing was performed on PBMCs. Source of these receptors: a human donor in good health. Some clones in this sample may be carry-over from other donors' samples.

The chain carries TRBV6-6 and TRBJ1-2; no clear D. Trimming left V 5 bases short and J 0 bases short, with 13 bases between. Germline CDR1 and CDR2: MNHNY and SVGAGI (reference sequence). The CDR3 has 15 residues. CDR3 coding DNA: TGTGCCAGCAGTCCTTACGACACCTCTAACTATGGCTACACCTTC. Translation gives CASSPYDTSNYGYTF.

The chain uses TRBV5-1 and TRBJ2-1, with 10 bases that match TRBD2. The junction had 2 bases not matched to a gene; V was cut back by 0 bases and J by 2 bases. This CDR3 region has 16 residues. Germline CDR1 reads SGHRS; CDR2 reads YFSETQ. CDR3 loop: CASSLVGLAAYNEQFF. As DNA, the CDR3 is TGCGCCAGCAGCTTGGTTGGACTAGCGGCCTACAATGAGCAGTTCTTC.

This chain links TRBV19 with TRBJ2-6; tentative D call: TRBD2 (6 bases). V was clipped by 2 bases and J by 5 bases, with 13 bases between them. This CDR3 spans 16 amino acids. Germline V gene sequence: CDR1 LNHDA, CDR2 SQIVND (reference sequence). DNA of the CDR3: TGTGCCAGTAGTATAAGGGGCGGGAATTGGGCCAACGTCCTGACTTTC. It yields the protein CASSIRGGNWANVLTF.

There are a few counts of this clone. The CDR3 DNA reads as TGTGCCAGTACCTATACGGGACTCGGCGGTCCTGAAGCTTTCTTT. Its protein product is CASTYTGLGGPEAFF. This sequence joins TRBV19 and TRBJ1-1, with a possible D match to TRBD1 (5 bases). CDR1 is LNHDA and CDR2 is SQIVND in the germline V gene (reference sequence). The CDR3 runs to 15 residues. V was pared by 7 bases and J by 6 bases, with 21 bases between.

This clone was counted once. The chain carries TRBV30 and TRBJ2-7; the match to TRBD2 covers 14 bases. The germline V gene has CDR1 GTSNPN and CDR2 SVGIG (reference sequence). After removal of 2 bases from V and 5 bases from J, the junction contained 5 bases not matched to a gene. The CDR3 length is 15 residues. This chain's CDR3 is CAWSRLAGGPDEQYF. As DNA, the CDR3 is TGTGCCTGGAGTAGACTAGCGGGAGGGCCGGACGAGCAGTACTTC.

Here the CDR3 reads CASSAGRYEVGYGYTF. CDR3 in DNA: TGCGCCAGCAGCGCAGGGAGGTACGAGGTGGGCTATGGCTACACCTTC. The rearrangement links TRBV4-1 to TRBJ1-2; possible D gene TRBD1, 5 bases. This CDR3 is 16 amino acids long. V lost 5 bases and J lost 4, with 20 bases in between. Germline CDR1 is MGHRA and CDR2 is YSYEKL.

V and J are TRBV5-6 and TRBJ2-7, with 10 bases that match TRBD1. This CDR3 has 15 residues. Germline trimming cut 0 bases from V and 7 bases from J; bases unmatched to any gene: 7. In germline, CDR1 is SGHDT, CDR2 YYEEEE. The CDR3 DNA reads as TGTGCCAGCAGCTTGGTCGGGACAGGGGTAGGAGAGCAGTACTTC. Its translation: CASSLVGTGVGEQYF. Drawing the rest from reference TRBV5-6 and TRBJ2-7, the complete variable domain is DAGVTQSPTHLIKTRGQQVTLRCSPKSGHDTVSWYQQALGQGPQFIFQYYEEEERQRGNFPDRFSGHQFPNYSSELNVNALLLGDSALYLCASSLVGTGVGEQYFGPGTRLTVT.

This chain connects TRBV19 to TRBJ2-7, with 10 bases matching TRBD1. Trimming at V came to 4 bases and at J to 3 bases, leaving 6 bases not matched to a gene. Per germline, CDR1 LNHDA and CDR2 SQIVND (reference sequence). The CDR3 is 15 amino acids. The CDR3 reads CASSTQDRGRYEQYF. CDR3 nucleotides: TGTGCCAGTAGTACCCAAGACAGGGGGCGCTACGAGCAGTACTTC.

V and J are TRBV6-5 and TRBJ2-1, with D possibly matching TRBD2 (5 bases). V was pared by 6 bases and J by 6 bases, with 15 bases between. The V gene's germline CDR1 is MNHEY and CDR2 SVGAGI. The CDR3 extends over 14 amino acids. The CDR3 DNA reads as TGTGCCAGCAGCCTACTCCCGGGAAGCAATGAGCAGTTCTTC. Its translation: CASSLLPGSNEQFF.

This chain joins TRBV5-1 and TRBJ2-3; tentative D call: TRBD1 (5 bases). Germline V gene data show CDR1 as SGHRS and CDR2 as YFSETQ. CDR3 size: 15 residues. Trimming pared 0 bases from V and 5 bases from J, leaving 13 bases between. The CDR3 is CASSLEGRAIDTQYF. In DNA, the CDR3 is TGCGCCAGCAGCTTGGAGGGCAGGGCGATAGATACGCAGTATTTT.

The genes are TRBV7-9 and TRBJ2-4, with D perhaps matching TRBD1 (5 bases). V was clipped by 10 bases and J by 0 bases, with 13 bases between them. The CDR3 has 14 residues. Germline loops: CDR1 SEHNR, CDR2 FQNEAQ (reference sequence). Here the CDR3 DNA reads TGTGCCACCCCAGGGAAACTAGCCAAAAACATTCAGTACTTC. Its protein is CATPGKLAKNIQYF.

The genes are TRBV29-1 and TRBJ2-7, with 14 bases matching TRBD2. The germline CDR1 and CDR2 sequences are SQVTM and ANQGSEA. CDR3 length: 14 residues. Germline trimming cut 5 bases from V and 4 bases from J; bases unmatched to any gene: 4. As DNA, the CDR3 is TGCAGCGTTCGCGGGACTAGCGGGAGTTACGAGCAGTACTTC. Its protein is CSVRGTSGSYEQYF.

CDR3 in DNA: TGCGCCAGCACCCCCGCCCGGGACAGGGCTCCTACTAACTATGGCTACACCTTC. Translating it yields CASTPARDRAPTNYGYTF. The chain links TRBV5-1 to TRBJ1-2; TRBD1 matches at 9 bases. The CDR3 is 18 amino acids. Germline CDR1 reads SGHRS; CDR2 reads YFSETQ. Losses at the gene ends were 6 bases for V and 0 bases for J; bases not matched to a gene: 15.

The rearrangement joins TRBV19 to TRBJ1-5; 10 positions match TRBD1. J gave up 6 bases and V 8 bases, and 4 bases lay outside the gene matches. Germline V lookup: CDR1 LNHDA, CDR2 SQIVND (reference sequence). The CDR3 totals 13 residues. The CDR3 sequence is CASSGTGVQPQHF. CDR3 coding DNA: TGTGCCAGTTCCGGGACAGGGGTTCAGCCCCAGCATTTT. The full variable domain, in which reference TRBV19 and TRBJ1-5 provide the parts outside the CDR3, is DGGITQSPKYLFRKEGQNVTLSCEQNLNHDAMYWYRQDPGQGLRLIYYSQIVNDFQKGDIAEGYSVSREKKESFPLTVTSAQKNPTAFYLCASSGTGVQPQHFGDGTRLSIL.

The gene calls are TRBV6-1 and TRBJ2-7; TRBD1 aligns across 9 bases. V shed 6 bases and J 4 bases; nucleotides not matched to a gene: 10. The CDR3 contains 15 residues. Looked up from germline, CDR1 is MNHNS and CDR2 is SASEGT. The CDR3 sequence: CASSPKWTGEYEQYF. DNA for the CDR3: TGTGCCAGCAGCCCAAAGTGGACAGGGGAGTACGAGCAGTACTTC.

The chain links TRBV19 to TRBJ1-1; D is unresolved. Germline CDR1 LNHDA, CDR2 SQIVND (reference sequence). CDR3 length equals 14 residues. Trimming took off 2 bases at V and 1 base at J, with 8 bases between the two ends. Written as DNA, the CDR3 is TGTGCCAGTAGTATAACAGCAGAGAACACTGAAGCTTTCTTT. It yields the protein CASSITAENTEAFF.

This chain joins TRBV15 and TRBJ1-1; D is unclear. The V gene lost 4 bases and the J gene lost 0 bases, with 9 bases spanning the gap. Germline values: CDR1 LNHNV, CDR2 YYDKDF (reference sequence). The CDR3 is made up of 14 amino acids. The CDR3 is CATSNRYMNTEAFF. CDR3 nucleotides: TGTGCCACCAGCAACAGATACATGAACACTGAAGCTTTCTTT.

The chain uses TRBV5-1 and TRBJ1-1; no clear D gene. CDR3 length: 15 amino acids. Germline V gene data show CDR1 as SGHRS and CDR2 as YFSETQ. Trimming took off 0 bases at V and 3 bases at J, with 12 bases between the two ends. This CDR3 is CASSLARGWDTEAFF. Here the CDR3 DNA reads TGCGCCAGCAGCTTGGCCAGAGGATGGGACACTGAAGCTTTCTTT.

The rearrangement joins TRBV21-1 to TRBJ2-7; the table gives TRBD2 as D, unverified against the DNA. TRBV21-1 counts as a pseudogene. This CDR3 is built from 17 residues. Here the CDR3 DNA reads TGTGCCAGCAAGGGGAGGGCTAGCGGGAGGGATTCCTACGAGCAGTACTTC. It is translated as CASKGRASGRDSYEQYF.

This chain connects TRBV9 to TRBJ2-7, with 10 bases that match TRBD2. The germline V gene encodes CDR1 SGDLS and CDR2 YYNGEE. The CDR3 sequence is 14 residues long. With 4 bases clipped from V and 4 bases from J, the junction kept 5 bases outside the gene matches. The CDR3 DNA follows: TGTGCCAGCAGCCCCGGACTAGCGGCATACGAGCAGTACTTC. The encoded protein is CASSPGLAAYEQYF. Looking up the rest from reference TRBV9 and TRBJ2-7 gives the full variable domain: DSGVTQTPKHLITATGQRVTLRCSPRSGDLSVYWYQQSLDQGLQFLIQYYNGEERAKGNILERFSAQQFPDLHSELNLSSLELGDSALYFCASSPGLAAYEQYFGPGTRLTVT.

V gene TRBV4-1 combines with J gene TRBJ2-3; TRBD1 aligns across 9 bases. CDR1 and CDR2 (germline): MGHRA, YSYEKL. The CDR3 runs 16 residues. J gave up 1 base and V 4 bases, and 6 bases lay outside the gene matches. The CDR3 sequence is CASSLRDRAGTDTQYF. DNA of the CDR3: TGCGCCAGCAGCCTCCGGGACAGGGCCGGCACAGATACGCAGTATTTT.

The V call is TRBV5-1, the J call TRBJ1-5, with 7 positions matching TRBD1. The CDR3 is made up of 13 amino acids. V shed 4 bases and J 4 bases; nucleotides not matched to a gene: 2. CDR1 is SGHRS, CDR2 YFSETQ, per germline. CDR3 sequence reads: CASSTGQNQPQHF. The CDR3 DNA reads as TGCGCCAGCAGCACGGGACAGAATCAGCCCCAGCATTTT.

V gene TRBV7-2 combines with J gene TRBJ2-1; 9 nucleotides agree with TRBD2. Germline V gene lookup returns CDR1 SGHTA and CDR2 FQGNSA. There are 14 residues in the CDR3. The trim removed 5 bases at V and 7 bases at J, leaving 6 bases unmatched. CDR3 loop: CASSPGLASNEQFF. Written as DNA, the CDR3 is TGTGCCAGCAGCCCAGGACTAGCGAGTAATGAGCAGTTCTTC.